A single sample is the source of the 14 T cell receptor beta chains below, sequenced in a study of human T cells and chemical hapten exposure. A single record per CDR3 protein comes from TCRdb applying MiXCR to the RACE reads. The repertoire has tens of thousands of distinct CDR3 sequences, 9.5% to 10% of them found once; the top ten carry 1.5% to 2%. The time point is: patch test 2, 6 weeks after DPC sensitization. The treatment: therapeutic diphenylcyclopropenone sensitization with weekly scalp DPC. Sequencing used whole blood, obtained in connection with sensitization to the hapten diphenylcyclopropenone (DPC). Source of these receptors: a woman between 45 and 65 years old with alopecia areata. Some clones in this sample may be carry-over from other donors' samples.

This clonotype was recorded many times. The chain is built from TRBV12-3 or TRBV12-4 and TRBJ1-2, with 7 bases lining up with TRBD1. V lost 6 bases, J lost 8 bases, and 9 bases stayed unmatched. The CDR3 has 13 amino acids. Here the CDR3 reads CASSRNRGGGYTF. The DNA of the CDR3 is TGTGCCAGCAGCCGAAACAGGGGCGGAGGCTACACCTTC.

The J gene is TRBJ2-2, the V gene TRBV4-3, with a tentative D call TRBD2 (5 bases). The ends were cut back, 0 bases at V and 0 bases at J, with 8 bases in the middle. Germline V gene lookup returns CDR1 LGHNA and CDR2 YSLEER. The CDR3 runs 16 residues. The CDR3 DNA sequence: TGCGCCAGCAGCCAAGATATACTAGCGAACACCGGGGAGCTGTTTTTT. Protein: CASSQDILANTGELFF.

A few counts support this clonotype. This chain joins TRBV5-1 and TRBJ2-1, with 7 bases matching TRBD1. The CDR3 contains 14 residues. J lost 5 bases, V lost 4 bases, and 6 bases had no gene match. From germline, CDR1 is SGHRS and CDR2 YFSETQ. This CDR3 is CASSAGRGHNEQFF. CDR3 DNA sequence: TGCGCCAGCAGCGCCGGTAGGGGGCACAATGAGCAGTTCTTC. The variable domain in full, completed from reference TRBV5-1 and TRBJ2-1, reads KAGVTQTPRYLIKTRGQQVTLSCSPISGHRSVSWYQQTPGQGLQFLFEYFSETQRNKGNFPGRFSGRQFSNSRSEMNVSTLELGDSALYLCASSAGRGHNEQFFGPGTRLTVL.

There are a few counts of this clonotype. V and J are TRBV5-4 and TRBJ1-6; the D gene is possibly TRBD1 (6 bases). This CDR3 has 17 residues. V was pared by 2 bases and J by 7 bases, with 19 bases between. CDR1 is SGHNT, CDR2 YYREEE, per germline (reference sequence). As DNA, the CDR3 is TGTGCCAGCAGCTTTCGACAGGTCCGGGCTAGGAATTCACCCCTCCACTTT. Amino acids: CASSFRQVRARNSPLHF.

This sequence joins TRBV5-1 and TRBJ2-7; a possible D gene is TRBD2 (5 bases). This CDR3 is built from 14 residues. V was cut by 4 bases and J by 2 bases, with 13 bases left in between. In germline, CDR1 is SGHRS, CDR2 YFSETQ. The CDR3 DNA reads TGCGCCAGCAGCCTAGGAGGCACTACCTACGAGCAGTACTTC. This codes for CASSLGGTTYEQYF.

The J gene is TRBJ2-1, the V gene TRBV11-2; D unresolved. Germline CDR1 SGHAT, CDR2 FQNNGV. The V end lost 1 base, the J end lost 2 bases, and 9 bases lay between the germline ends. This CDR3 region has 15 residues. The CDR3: CASSLVGSAYNEQFF. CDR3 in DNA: TGTGCCAGCAGCTTAGTCGGCTCGGCCTACAATGAGCAGTTCTTC.

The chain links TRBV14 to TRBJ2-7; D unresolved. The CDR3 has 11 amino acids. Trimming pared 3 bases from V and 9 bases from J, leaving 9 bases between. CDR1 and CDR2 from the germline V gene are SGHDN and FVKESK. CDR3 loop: CASSHGIRQYF. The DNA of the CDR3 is TGTGCCAGCAGCCACGGAATTCGGCAGTACTTC.

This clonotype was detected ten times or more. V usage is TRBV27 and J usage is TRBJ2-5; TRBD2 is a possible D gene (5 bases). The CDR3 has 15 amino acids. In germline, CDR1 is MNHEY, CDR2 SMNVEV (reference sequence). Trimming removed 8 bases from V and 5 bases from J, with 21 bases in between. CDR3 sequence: CASRGTGIGGETQYF. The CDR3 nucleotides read TGTGCCAGCCGAGGTACCGGGATCGGCGGGGAGACCCAGTACTTC.

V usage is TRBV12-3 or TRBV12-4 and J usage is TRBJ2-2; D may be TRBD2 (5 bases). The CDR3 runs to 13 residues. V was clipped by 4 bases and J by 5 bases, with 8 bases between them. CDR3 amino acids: CASSSSGTGELFF. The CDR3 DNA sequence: TGTGCCAGCAGTTCCTCGGGGACCGGGGAGCTGTTTTTT.

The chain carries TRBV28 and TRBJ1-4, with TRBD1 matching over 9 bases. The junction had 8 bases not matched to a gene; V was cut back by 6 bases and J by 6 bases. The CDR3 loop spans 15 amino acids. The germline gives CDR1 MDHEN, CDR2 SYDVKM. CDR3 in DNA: TGTGCCAGCAGGACCACCGGGACAGGGTATGAAAAACTGTTTTTT. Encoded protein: CASRTTGTGYEKLFF.

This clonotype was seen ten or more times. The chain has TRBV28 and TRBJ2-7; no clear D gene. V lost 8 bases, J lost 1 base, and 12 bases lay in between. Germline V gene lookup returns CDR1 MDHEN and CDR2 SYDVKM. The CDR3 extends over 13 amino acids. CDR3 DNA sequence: TGTGCCAGCCACGACGGACCTTCCTACGAGCAGTACTTC. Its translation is CASHDGPSYEQYF.

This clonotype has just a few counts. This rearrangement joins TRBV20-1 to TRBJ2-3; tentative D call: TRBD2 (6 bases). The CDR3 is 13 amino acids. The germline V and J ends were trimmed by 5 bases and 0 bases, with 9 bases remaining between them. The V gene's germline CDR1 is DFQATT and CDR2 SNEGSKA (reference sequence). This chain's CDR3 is CSAPRGSTDTQYF. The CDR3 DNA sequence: TGCAGTGCTCCGCGGGGTAGCACAGATACGCAGTATTTT.

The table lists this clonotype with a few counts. CDR3 DNA: TGCGCCAGCAGCCAAGACCCGGAGGGGGCGAATGAGCAGTTCTTC. Translation gives CASSQDPEGANEQFF. The gene calls are TRBV4-3 and TRBJ2-1; D is perhaps TRBD1 (7 bases). This CDR3 region has 15 residues. V was pared by 0 bases and J by 7 bases, with 13 bases between. CDR1 and CDR2 from the germline V gene are LGHNA and YSLEER.

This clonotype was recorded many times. The CDR3 DNA follows: TGTGCCAGCAGCCCGATCACAGATACGCAGTATTTT. Encoded protein: CASSPITDTQYF. The chain links TRBV7-9 to TRBJ2-3; D unresolved. Germline V gives CDR1 SEHNR, CDR2 FQNEAQ (reference sequence). CDR3 length equals 12 residues. V lost 5 bases and J 2 bases, leaving 5 bases between the germline ends.